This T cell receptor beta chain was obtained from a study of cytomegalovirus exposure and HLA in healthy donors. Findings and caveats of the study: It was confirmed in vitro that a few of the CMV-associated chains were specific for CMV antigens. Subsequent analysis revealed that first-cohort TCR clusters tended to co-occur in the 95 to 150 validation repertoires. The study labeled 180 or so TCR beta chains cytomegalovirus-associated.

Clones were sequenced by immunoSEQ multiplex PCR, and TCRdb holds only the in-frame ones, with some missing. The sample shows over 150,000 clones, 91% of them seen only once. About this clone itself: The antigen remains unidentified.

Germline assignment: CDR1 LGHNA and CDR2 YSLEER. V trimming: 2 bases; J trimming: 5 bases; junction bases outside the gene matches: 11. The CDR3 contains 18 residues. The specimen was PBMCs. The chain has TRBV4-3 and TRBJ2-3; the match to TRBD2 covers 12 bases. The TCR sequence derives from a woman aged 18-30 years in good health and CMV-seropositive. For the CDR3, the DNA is TGCGCCAGCAGCCAATTCAAACTAGCGGGAGGAGTAATAGATACGCAGTATTTT. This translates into CASSQFKLAGGVIDTQYF.